Below are 28 T cell receptor beta chains sequenced from a single sample in a study of response to subunit inactivated influenza vaccine. In TCRdb, the RT-PCR reads were re-called with MiXCR into one record per CDR3 protein. The repertoire holds about 480,000 distinct CDR3 sequences, around 9.9% seen once, with approximately 12% in the top ten. Sequencing was performed on PBMCs from blood, taken about 40 days after vaccination. The source is a man aged 50-60 years who received an inactivated influenza vaccine.

The chain recombines TRBV10-3 with TRBJ1-2; 10 bases match TRBD1. J was trimmed by 3 bases and V by 3 bases; bases with no gene match: 1. From germline, CDR1 is ENHRY and CDR2 SYGVKD. The CDR3 is 14 residues long. The CDR3, as DNA: TGTGCCATCAGTGATGGGACAGGGGACTATGGCTACACCTTC. Its translation: CAISDGTGDYGYTF.

The J gene is TRBJ2-2, the V gene TRBV7-2, with TRBD2 matching 12 bases. The CDR3 consists of 16 residues. The ends lost 5 bases at V and 5 bases at J; junction bases unmatched: 6. Germline CDR1 reads SGHTA; CDR2 reads FQGNSA. The DNA of the CDR3 is TGTGCCAGCAGCGACCGGACTAGCGGGGCTACCGGGGAGCTGTTTTTT. It codes for CASSDRTSGATGELFF.

The table lists this clonotype with many counts. V gene TRBV20-1 combines with J gene TRBJ1-4; tentative D call: TRBD1 (6 bases). Germline V lookup: CDR1 DFQATT, CDR2 SNEGSKA (reference sequence). The CDR3 has 15 amino acids. V gave up 6 bases and J gave up 5 bases, with 19 bases separating them. This chain's CDR3 is CSARRGGGGNEKLFF. CDR3 DNA: TGCAGTGCGCGGCGGGGCGGGGGCGGAAATGAAAAACTGTTTTTT.

In this sample, this clonotype turned up a few times. CDR3 residues: CASSPWTGTSYEQYF. CDR3 nucleotide sequence: TGCGCCAGCAGCCCCTGGACGGGTACCTCCTACGAGCAGTACTTC. This chain links TRBV5-1 with TRBJ2-7, with D hard to call. This CDR3 is 15 amino acids long. Trimming removed 4 bases from V and 0 bases from J, with 14 bases in between. The germline V gene has CDR1 SGHRS and CDR2 YFSETQ. Using reference TRBV5-1 and TRBJ2-7 for the parts outside the CDR3, the full variable domain is KAGVTQTPRYLIKTRGQQVTLSCSPISGHRSVSWYQQTPGQGLQFLFEYFSETQRNKGNFPGRFSGRQFSNSRSEMNVSTLELGDSALYLCASSPWTGTSYEQYFGPGTRLTVT.

This clonotype has a handful of counts. This chain joins TRBV24-1 and TRBJ2-1, with 10 bases aligning to TRBD2. Germline-derived CDR1 and CDR2 are KGHDR and SFDVKD. Losses at the gene ends were 3 bases for V and 9 bases for J; bases not matched to a gene: 7. This CDR3 is built from 15 residues. CDR3 sequence (DNA): TGTGCCACCAGTGATATTAGCGGGAGGATTTTTGAGCAGTTCTTC. This translates into CATSDISGRIFEQFF.

The chain is built from TRBV28 and TRBJ2-7, with TRBD1 identical over 7 bases. V gave up 4 bases and J gave up 4 bases; unmatched junction bases: 16. CDR1 is MDHEN, CDR2 SYDVKM, per germline. The CDR3 extends over 17 amino acids. CDR3 sequence: CASSSFRATGYRYEQYF. Here the CDR3 DNA reads TGTGCCAGCAGTTCCTTCCGCGCGACAGGGTATCGGTACGAGCAGTACTTC.

This rearrangement joins TRBV20-1 to TRBJ2-7; 8 positions agree with TRBD1. V trimming: 3 bases; J trimming: 4 bases; junction bases outside the gene matches: 11. Germline V gene data show CDR1 as DFQATT and CDR2 as SNEGSKA (reference sequence). This CDR3 region has 15 residues. CDR3 DNA sequence: TGCAGTGCTAGTGATCCGAGGACAGGGATTTACGAGCAGTACTTC. Amino acids: CSASDPRTGIYEQYF.

The chain is built from TRBV12-3 or TRBV12-4 and TRBJ1-2, with D possibly matching TRBD1 (5 bases). Trimming removed 6 bases at V and 6 bases at J, with 8 bases between. The CDR3 is 11 residues long. The CDR3 DNA is TGTGCCAGCAGGGGGCCGAATGGCTACACCTTC. It is translated as CASRGPNGYTF.

This clonotype has more than one count but fewer than ten. The V call is TRBV12-3 or TRBV12-4, the J call TRBJ2-5; TRBD2 matches 10 bases. The CDR3 covers 16 residues. V lost 6 bases and J lost 1; bases outside the gene matches: 8. As DNA, the CDR3 is TGTGCCAGCAGCCTCTCTAGCGGGAGCGGCCAAGAGACCCAGTACTTC. Amino acids: CASSLSSGSGQETQYF.

This clonotype was counted only a few times. This rearrangement joins TRBV5-1 to TRBJ1-1; the match to TRBD1 covers 9 bases. Looked up from germline, CDR1 is SGHRS and CDR2 is YFSETQ. With V trimmed by 6 bases and J by 0 bases, 9 bases remained unmatched. This CDR3 region has 16 residues. The DNA for the CDR3 is TGCGCCAGCACCTACGGGACAGGGATTATGAACACTGAAGCTTTCTTT. Translation: CASTYGTGIMNTEAFF.

This clonotype appeared many times. J is TRBJ1-1 and V is TRBV14, with 8 bases lining up with TRBD1. The V and J ends lost 3 bases and 5 bases, in that order; junction bases with no gene match: 8. Looked up from germline, CDR1 is SGHDN and CDR2 is FVKESK. The CDR3 contains 15 residues. The CDR3 sequence is CASSQPQGAWTEAFF. CDR3 sequence (DNA): TGTGCCAGCAGCCAGCCTCAGGGGGCGTGGACTGAAGCTTTCTTT.

This clonotype has only a few counts. This sequence joins TRBV3-1 and TRBJ1-5; D call uncertain. CDR1 and CDR2 from the germline V gene are LGHDT and YNNKEL (reference sequence). V shed 0 bases and J shed 9 bases, with 9 bases lying between them. The length of the CDR3 is 13 residues. CDR3 bases: TGTGCCAGCAGCCAAGAAGTCAGTTCGCCCCAGCATTTT. It codes for CASSQEVSSPQHF.

The chain recombines TRBV6-2 or TRBV6-3 with TRBJ2-7, with TRBD2 matching 9 bases. The CDR3 spans 12 residues. Germline assignment: CDR1 MNHEY and CDR2 SVGEGT. V gave up 8 bases and J gave up 4 bases; unmatched junction bases: 3. This CDR3 is CASGGRAYEQYF. CDR3 sequence (DNA): TGTGCCAGCGGCGGGAGGGCATACGAGCAGTACTTC.

This clonotype was recorded a few times. The chain couples TRBV9 to TRBJ2-1, with 7 bases identical to TRBD1. CDR3 length equals 20 residues. Germline-derived CDR1 and CDR2 are SGDLS and YYNGEE. V was pared by 0 bases and J by 0 bases, with 15 bases of the junction left unmatched. Here the CDR3 reads CASSVVAGQVSSFSYNEQFF. CDR3 in DNA: TGTGCCAGCAGCGTAGTGGCAGGACAGGTATCGAGCTTCTCCTACAATGAGCAGTTCTTC. Drawing the rest from reference TRBV9 and TRBJ2-1, the complete variable domain is DSGVTQTPKHLITATGQRVTLRCSPRSGDLSVYWYQQSLDQGLQFLIQYYNGEERAKGNILERFSAQQFPDLHSELNLSSLELGDSALYFCASSVVAGQVSSFSYNEQFFGPGTRLTVL.

Comment on this clonotype: The missing conserved phenylalanine or tryptophan at the end of this CDR3 makes a read error likely. The CDR3 DNA follows: TGTGCCATCAGCCCGGGACTAGCGGGAGCACGGGGGGATACGCAGTATATT. Protein product: CAISPGLAGARGDTQYI. The rearrangement uses TRBV10-3 and TRBJ2-3; TRBD2 agrees at 14 bases. This CDR3 region has 17 residues. CDR1 and CDR2 (germline): ENHRY, SYGVKD. With V trimmed by 6 bases and J by 6 bases, 11 bases remained unmatched.

In this sample, this clonotype turned up a few times. V usage is TRBV15 and J usage is TRBJ1-6; D may be TRBD1 (5 bases). The CDR3 has 16 amino acids. CDR1 is LNHNV, CDR2 YYDKDF, per germline (reference sequence). Trimming took 0 bases from V and 8 from J, leaving 14 bases between them. CDR3 DNA sequence: TGTGCCACCAGCAGAGATGAGGGGTTTTGGGATTCACCCCTCCACTTT. It is translated as CATSRDEGFWDSPLHF.

The table lists this clonotype with a few counts. The chain joins TRBV7-2 to TRBJ2-7; D perhaps matches TRBD2 (5 bases). Trimming shortened V by 4 bases and J by 2 bases, and 12 bases separated the two germline ends. From germline, CDR1 is SGHTA and CDR2 FQGNSA. CDR3 size: 14 residues. In nucleotides, the CDR3 is TGTGCCAGCAGCTCATTCCGAGGGCCCTACGAGCAGTACTTC. Translating gives CASSSFRGPYEQYF.

This clonotype was seen ten or more times. The rearrangement links TRBV7-9 to TRBJ2-7; the D is unclear. Germline lookup yields CDR1 SEHNR and CDR2 FQNEAQ (reference sequence). With 5 bases removed from V and 6 bases from J, the gap between germline ends came to 8 bases. This CDR3 spans 11 amino acids. DNA for the CDR3: TGTGCCAGCAGCGGAGCCGGCGAGCAGTACTTC. This translates into CASSGAGEQYF.

To note about this clonotype: A read error may produce the germline difference seen at one junction end. The V and J genes are TRBV2 and TRBJ1-2; no clear D gene. This CDR3 is built from 13 residues. Germline V lookup: CDR1 SNHLY, CDR2 FYNNEI. CDR3 DNA: TGTGCCAGCAGCGCGGGCCTAGTTCGTGGCGACACCTTC. Its protein product is CASSAGLVRGDTF.

J is TRBJ2-3 and V is TRBV3-1, with D unresolved. V was cut by 2 bases and J by 6 bases, with 6 bases left in between. CDR1 and CDR2 (germline): LGHDT, YNNKEL (reference sequence). CDR3 length: 12 amino acids. The CDR3 DNA follows: TGTGCCAGCAGCCAATTCGGGGATACGCAGTATTTT. Its protein is CASSQFGDTQYF.

The V call is TRBV6-1, the J call TRBJ1-1, with D possibly being TRBD1 (6 bases). This CDR3 is 16 amino acids long. Between the trimmed V and J ends, which lost 6 bases and 1 base, there was a span of 18 bases. The germline V gene has CDR1 MNHNS and CDR2 SASEGT. Here the CDR3 reads CASSPLGGLGNTEAFF. CDR3 in DNA: TGTGCCAGCAGCCCACTGGGGGGCCTGGGGAACACTGAAGCTTTCTTT.

The rearrangement links TRBV4-3 to TRBJ2-7; 7 positions match TRBD1. CDR3 length equals 14 residues. Germline CDR1 reads LGHNA; CDR2 reads YSLEER. Unmatched junction bases numbered 4, after V lost 0 bases and J lost 5 bases. The CDR3 sequence: CASSQEQGIHEQYF. CDR3 in DNA: TGCGCCAGCAGCCAAGAACAGGGGATCCACGAGCAGTACTTC.

To note about this clonotype: The junction differs from germline at one of its ends, possibly a read error. This chain connects TRBV7-2 to TRBJ2-7; D is perhaps TRBD1 (5 bases). Germline CDR1 and CDR2: SGHTA and FQGNSA. The CDR3 runs to 13 residues. CDR3 residues: CASSLQGSYEHYF. The CDR3 DNA sequence: TGTGCCAGCAGCTTACAGGGCTCCTACGAGCACTACTTC.

This chain uses TRBV4-3 with TRBJ2-1; D gene unclear. Germline assignment: CDR1 LGHNA and CDR2 YSLEER. This CDR3 contains 15 residues. The V gene lost 0 bases and the J gene lost 3 bases, with 9 bases spanning the gap. Here the CDR3 reads CASSQDRPSYNEQFF. The DNA of the CDR3 is TGCGCCAGCAGCCAAGATAGGCCTAGCTACAATGAGCAGTTCTTC.

A few counts support this clonotype. The chain recombines TRBV7-2 with TRBJ2-2, with no clear D. Deletions cut 1 base from V and 6 bases from J, with 6 bases between. Looked up from germline, CDR1 is SGHTA and CDR2 is FQGNSA. The CDR3 consists of 13 residues. The CDR3 loop is CASSLDLPGELFF. The CDR3 nucleotides read TGTGCCAGCAGCTTAGATCTGCCCGGGGAGCTGTTTTTT.

The chain has TRBV28 and TRBJ2-1, with a possible D match to TRBD2 (6 bases). This CDR3 is built from 17 residues. V lost 5 bases, J lost 0 bases, and 17 bases lay in between. Germline V lookup: CDR1 MDHEN, CDR2 SYDVKM. Here the CDR3 reads CASSRVTAGDSYNEQFF. The CDR3 coding sequence is TGTGCCAGCAGTCGAGTAACAGCGGGCGACTCCTACAATGAGCAGTTCTTC.

This clonotype was observed at least ten times. The chain recombines TRBV15 with TRBJ2-1; D ambiguous. The CDR3 has 13 residues. The germline CDR1 and CDR2 sequences are LNHNV and YYDKDF (reference sequence). V was trimmed by 1 base and J by 4 bases, leaving 5 bases between them. Here the CDR3 DNA reads TGTGCCACCAGCAGAGTCGGTTACAATGAGCAGTTCTTC. It is translated as CATSRVGYNEQFF.

This clonotype was counted a few times. This chain links TRBV12-3 or TRBV12-4 with TRBJ2-1; D perhaps matches TRBD2 (6 bases). Trimming removed 1 base at V and 3 bases at J, with 13 bases between. CDR3 length: 16 amino acids. CDR3 protein: CASSLGRARGYNEQFF. The CDR3 coding sequence is TGTGCCAGCAGTTTAGGGAGGGCTAGGGGCTACAATGAGCAGTTCTTC.